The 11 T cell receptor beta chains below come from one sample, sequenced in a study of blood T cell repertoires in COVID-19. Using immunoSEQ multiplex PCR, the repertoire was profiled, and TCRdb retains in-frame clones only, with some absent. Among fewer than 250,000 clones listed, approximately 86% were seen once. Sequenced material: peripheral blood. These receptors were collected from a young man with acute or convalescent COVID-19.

DNA of the CDR3: TGTGCCAGCAGCCAAGTTTTTCCCATCAGGTTGAACACTGAAGCTTTCTTT. It encodes CASSQVFPIRLNTEAFF. This chain connects TRBV3-1 (or the pseudogene TRBV3-2) to TRBJ1-1; no definite D call. CDR1 is LGHDT, CDR2 YNNKEL, per germline (reference sequence). This CDR3 comprises 17 residues. Trimming removed 1 base from V and 0 bases from J, with 15 bases in between.

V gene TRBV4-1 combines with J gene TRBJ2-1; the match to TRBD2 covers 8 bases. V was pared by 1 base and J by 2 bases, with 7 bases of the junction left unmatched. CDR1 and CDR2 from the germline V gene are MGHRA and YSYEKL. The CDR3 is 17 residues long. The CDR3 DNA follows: TGCGCCAGCAGCCAAGCAATAGCGGGGCCTCCCTACAATGAGCAGTTCTTC. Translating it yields CASSQAIAGPPYNEQFF.

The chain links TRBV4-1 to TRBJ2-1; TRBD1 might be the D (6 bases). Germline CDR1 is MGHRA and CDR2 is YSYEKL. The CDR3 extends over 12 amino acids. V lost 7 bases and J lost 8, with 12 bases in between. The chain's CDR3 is CASTEQGDEQFF. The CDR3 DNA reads TGCGCCAGCACCGAACAGGGCGATGAGCAGTTCTTC.

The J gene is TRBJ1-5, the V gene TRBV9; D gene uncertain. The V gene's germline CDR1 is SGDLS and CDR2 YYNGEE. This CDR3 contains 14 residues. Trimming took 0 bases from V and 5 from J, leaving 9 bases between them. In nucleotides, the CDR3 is TGTGCCAGCAGCGTAGGGATGGCGGATCAGCCCCAGCATTTT. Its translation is CASSVGMADQPQHF.

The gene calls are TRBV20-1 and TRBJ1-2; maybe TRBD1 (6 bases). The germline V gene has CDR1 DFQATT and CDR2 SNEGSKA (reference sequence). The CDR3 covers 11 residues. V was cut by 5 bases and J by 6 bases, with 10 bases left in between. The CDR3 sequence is CSAARQDGYTF. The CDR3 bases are TGCAGTGCTGCCCGACAGGATGGCTACACCTTC.

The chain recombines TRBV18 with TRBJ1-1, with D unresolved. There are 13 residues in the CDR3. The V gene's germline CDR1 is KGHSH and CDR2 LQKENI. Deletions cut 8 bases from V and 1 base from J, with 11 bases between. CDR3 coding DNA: TGTGCCAGCCGGGGAGGCGCGAACACTGAAGCTTTCTTT. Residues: CASRGGANTEAFF.

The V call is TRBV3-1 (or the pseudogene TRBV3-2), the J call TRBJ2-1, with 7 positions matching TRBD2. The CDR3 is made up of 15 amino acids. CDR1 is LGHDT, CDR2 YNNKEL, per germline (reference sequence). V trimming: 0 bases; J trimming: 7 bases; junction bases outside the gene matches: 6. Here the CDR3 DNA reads TGTGCCAGCAGCCAAGAGGGGGGGGGAAAAAATGAGCAGTTCTTC. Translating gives CASSQEGGGKNEQFF.

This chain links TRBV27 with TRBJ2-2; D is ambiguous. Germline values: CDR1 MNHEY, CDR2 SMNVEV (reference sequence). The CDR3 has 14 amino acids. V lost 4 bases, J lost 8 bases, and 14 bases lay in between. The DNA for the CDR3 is TGTGCCAGCAGTTCCTCCGGGTCCCCGGGGGAGCTGTTTTTT. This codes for CASSSSGSPGELFF.

CDR3 region: CASSYGRGYEQYF. The CDR3 nucleotides are TGTGCCAGCAGCTATGGCCGTGGCTACGAGCAGTACTTC. V and J are TRBV5-6 and TRBJ2-7, with D uncertain. CDR3 length: 13 amino acids. With 3 bases removed from V and 3 bases from J, the gap between germline ends came to 10 bases. CDR1 is SGHDT, CDR2 YYEEEE, per germline.

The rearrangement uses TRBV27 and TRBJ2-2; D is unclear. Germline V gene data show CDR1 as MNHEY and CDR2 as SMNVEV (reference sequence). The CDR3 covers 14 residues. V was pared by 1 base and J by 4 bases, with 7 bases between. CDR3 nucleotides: TGTGCCAGCAGTTTATTACTGAGCACCGGGGAGCTGTTTTTT. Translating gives CASSLLLSTGELFF.

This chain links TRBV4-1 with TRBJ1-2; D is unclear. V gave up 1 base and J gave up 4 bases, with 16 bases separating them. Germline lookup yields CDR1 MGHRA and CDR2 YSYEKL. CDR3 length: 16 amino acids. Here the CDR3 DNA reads TGCGCCAGCAGCCAAGGGGCTGGAGGTCTTATCTATGGCTACACCTTC. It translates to CASSQGAGGLIYGYTF.